This TCR beta chain was recovered during a study of a mutant IDH1 vaccine in newly diagnosed glioma (dated by TCRdb to the early 2020s). The study in broad terms: The roughly 30 treated patients were 62.5% male and approximately 40% female, with a mean age of around 40 years. Peripheral blood was collected at six visits: V03 (baseline), V05, V07, V10, V12 and V13. Before enrollment, most patients had been given radiochemotherapy with temozolomide as standard therapy, while the rest had received either radiotherapy alone or temozolomide alone. For exploratory analyses, longitudinal TCRB deep sequencing was carried out in about 25 treated patients wherever samples were available.

Interpreted using the paper, the time point label stands for: baseline, week 1 (first vaccination visit). The treatment or condition label of this sample denotes: pre-vaccination baseline after standard-of-care therapy. All donors had newly diagnosed IDH1-mutant astrocytomas of WHO grade 3 or 4 that showed loss of nuclear ATRX. The samples were drawn from NOA16, a multicentre, single-arm, open-label phase I trial in Germany that tested a mutant IDH1 peptide vaccine in humans for the first time. For immunogenicity testing, the blood drawn at visit V03 was used as the baseline sample. Genomic DNA for TCRB sequencing was extracted from EDTA blood using the DNeasy Blood and Tissue Kit. A note on this clone: Its antigen specificity is not known. Base quality data are lacking; no much larger clone is found one base away.

Germline trimming amounts to 4 bases on V and 4 bases on J, with 14 as the count of junction bases outside the gene matches. The CDR3 has 17 amino acids, counting the end cysteine and phenylalanine. Just CDR3 DNA is preserved here, 51 bases in frame from base 1. CDR1 and CDR2 were assigned from the germline V gene as SGHDT and YYEEEE. The library was prepared using the immunoSEQ multiplex PCR assay. Rearranged TCR beta chain sequences were amplified using the hsTCRB Kit according to the manufacturer's protocol. Sequencing of TCRB libraries was carried out on an Illumina MiSeq. For the original study's pipeline: Demultiplexing, trimming and gene mapping were performed with the kit vendor's proprietary platform. TCRdb stores this immuneACCESS table with in-frame sequences only. Part of the clones is absent; in the studies checked, under half of the shortfall reflects unresolved V genes, and no reason is known for the rest. That table supplies the V and J calls and clone size; D and trimming were determined from the DNA. This sample gives tens of thousands of clones in total; 80% to 95% of them show up just once. 2.5% to 3% of the sample is held by the ten biggest clonotypes.

What the authors observed across the whole study: Vaccine-induced immune responses across multiple MHC alleles were detected in approximately 94% of patients. The authors stated that sample limitations prevented analyses of patient blood samples from being reproduced. Pseudoprogression appeared unrelated to alterations in the top peripheral T cell clonotypes detected by TCRB sequencing. Selection of PBMC samples for TCRB deep sequencing was based on availability.

Specimen: PBMCs, collected from a glioma patient treated with radiotherapy, temozolomide or both. The chain uses TRBV5-6 and TRBJ2-5; 9 of the junction bases match TRBD1. The sequence was obtained from a man aged 45 to 65 with glioma. The nucleotides are TGTGCCAGCAGCCGGGGACGGGGGGCGGACAGGGGAGAGACCCAGTACTTC. Translated, this is CASSRGRGADRGETQYF.